This entry concerns a single TCR beta chain. This sample is drawn from a study of blood T cell repertoires in COVID-19. Whole-study context: The samples span acute and convalescent COVID-19 from the United States, Italy and Spain. T cells, B-cell-depleted T cells, or PBMCs provided the cDNA or gDNA that served as material.

In the original workflow: The assay estimated nucleated cells by amplifying reference gene primers. Assay: immunoSEQ multiplex PCR; the TCRdb copy retains only in-frame clones and omits some. D and trimming come from the DNA, and the V and J calls and clone size come from that table. The sample yields about 100,000 clones, about 89% seen once. Germline V gives CDR1 SGHNT, CDR2 YYREEE (reference sequence). The V gene lost 4 bases and the J gene lost 11 bases, with 21 bases spanning the gap. The CDR3 covers 14 residues. The receptor comes from a man between 45 and 60 years old with acute or convalescent COVID-19. The chain is built from TRBV5-4 and TRBJ1-1, with a possible D match to TRBD1 (6 bases). The sequenced sample consisted of peripheral blood. This chain's CDR3 is CASSPGWGGAGAFF. CDR3 sequence (DNA): TGTGCCAGCAGCCCGGGCTGGGGGGGGGCTGGCGCTTTCTTT.